This note documents a single T cell receptor (beta chain) sequence. The repertoire was sequenced with immunoSEQ multiplex PCR; TCRdb's copy has only in-frame clones and lacks some. This table holds hundreds of thousands of clones, around nine tenths found once. The data were obtained in a study of blood T cell repertoires in COVID-19. Study information: Nucleic acid was either cDNA or gDNA, and it came from T cells, B-cell-depleted T cells, or PBMCs.

Specimen: peripheral blood. This TCR derives from a woman younger than 35 who had recovered from COVID-19.

This CDR3 is CASSEMGQGGNQPQHF. CDR3 sequence (DNA): TGTGCCAGCAGTGAGATGGGACAGGGAGGCAATCAGCCCCAGCATTTT. V usage is TRBV6-4 and J usage is TRBJ1-5, with 9 bases identical to TRBD1. This CDR3 contains 16 residues. J was trimmed by 2 bases and V by 3 bases; bases with no gene match: 5. Germline loops: CDR1 MRHNA, CDR2 SNTAGT.